There are many counts of the clone carrying this T cell receptor (beta chain). These data originate in a study of T-cell reconstitution after alpha-beta-depleted transplantation in children. CDR3 length: 12 residues. Germline V CDR1 and CDR2: MGHDK, SYGVNS. V was clipped by 3 bases and J by 0 bases, with 3 bases between them. Unique molecular identifiers were incorporated when the TCRbeta library was constructed. TCRdb re-analysed the PCR reads in MiXCR, keeping a single row per CDR3 protein. The sample holds 70,000 to 95,000 distinct CDR3 sequences, about 12% seen once. This sequence originates from a human donor who donated a stem cell graft to a child with inherited bone marrow failure. Here the sequenced sample was PBMCs from the stem cell graft donor, taken from the stem cell graft. The chain links TRBV25-1 to TRBJ2-7; D call uncertain. As DNA, the CDR3 is TGTGCCAGCAGTGACCCCTCCTACGAGCAGTACTTC. Protein: CASSDPSYEQYF.